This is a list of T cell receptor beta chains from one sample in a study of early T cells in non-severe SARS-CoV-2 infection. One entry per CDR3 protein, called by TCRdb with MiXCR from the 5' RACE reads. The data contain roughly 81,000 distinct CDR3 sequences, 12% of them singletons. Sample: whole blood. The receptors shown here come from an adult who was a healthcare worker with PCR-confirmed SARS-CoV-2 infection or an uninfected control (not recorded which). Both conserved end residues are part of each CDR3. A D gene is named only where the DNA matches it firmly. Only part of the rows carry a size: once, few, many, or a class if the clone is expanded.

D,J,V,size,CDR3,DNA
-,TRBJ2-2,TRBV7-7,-,CASSLGVQVPGELFF,TGTGCTAGCAGCTTAGGAGTGCAGGTTCCCGGGGAGCTGTTTTTT
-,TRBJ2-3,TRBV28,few,CASIQPGHEDTQYF,TGTGCCAGCATCCAACCGGGACATGAAGATACGCAGTATTTT
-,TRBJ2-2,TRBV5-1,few,CASSVTITGELFF,TGCGCCAGCAGTGTAACGATCACCGGGGAGCTGTTTTTT
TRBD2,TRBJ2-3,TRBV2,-,CASRGTSGTDTQYF,TGTGCCAGCAGGGGGACTAGCGGGACAGATACGCAGTATTTT
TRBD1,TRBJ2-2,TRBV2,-,CASSGDSSTGELFF,TGTGCCAGCAGCGGGGACAGTTCCACCGGGGAGCTGTTTTTT
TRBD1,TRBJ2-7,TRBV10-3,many,CAIMDRGPGGEQYF,TGTGCCATCATGGACAGGGGGCCCGGGGGTGAGCAGTACTTC
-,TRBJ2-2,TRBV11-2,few,CASNFMVDTGELFF,TGTGCCAGCAACTTCATGGTGGACACCGGGGAGCTGTTTTTT
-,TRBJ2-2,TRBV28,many,CASSWFDVGAGELFF,TGTGCCAGCAGTTGGTTTGATGTGGGAGCCGGGGAGCTGTTTTTT
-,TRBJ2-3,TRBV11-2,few,CASRGNTQYF,TGTGCCAGCAGGGGAAATACGCAGTATTTT
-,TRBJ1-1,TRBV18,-,CASSSDSTEAFF,TGTGCCAGCTCGTCGGACAGCACTGAAGCTTTCTTT
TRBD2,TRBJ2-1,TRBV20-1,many,CSARDPASGSRDEQFF,TGCAGTGCTAGAGATCCGGCTAGCGGGAGTAGGGATGAGCAGTTCTTC
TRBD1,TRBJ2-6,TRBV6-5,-,CASSIRDRGYSGANVLTF,TGTGCCAGCAGTATCCGGGACAGGGGATACTCTGGGGCCAACGTCCTGACTTTC
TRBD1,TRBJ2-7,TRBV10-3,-,CAISDDLDRGKDEQYF,TGTGCCATCAGCGACGACCTGGACAGGGGGAAGGACGAGCAGTACTTC
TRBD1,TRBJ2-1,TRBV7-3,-,CASSSQGEQFF,TGTGCCAGCAGCTCACAGGGGGAGCAGTTCTTC
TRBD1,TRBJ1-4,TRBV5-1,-,CASLGDRAAEKLFF,TGCGCCAGCCTGGGGGACAGGGCGGCTGAAAAACTGTTTTTT
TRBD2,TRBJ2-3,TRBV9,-,CASSPRGGRPDTQYF,TGTGCCAGCAGCCCGCGGGGGGGCCGCCCAGATACGCAGTATTTT
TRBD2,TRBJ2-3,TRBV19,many,CASSSGGLGDTQYF,TGTGCCAGTTCTAGCGGAGGGCTTGGGGATACGCAGTATTTT
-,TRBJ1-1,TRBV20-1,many,CSATGIPNEAFF,TGCAGTGCTACCGGGATCCCGAATGAAGCTTTCTTT
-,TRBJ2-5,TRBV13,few,CASSPSLSAPQETQYF,TGTGCCAGCAGCCCCTCCCTTTCGGCCCCCCAAGAGACCCAGTACTTC
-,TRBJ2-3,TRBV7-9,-,CASSLGDSSTDTQYF,TGTGCCAGCAGCTTAGGCGACAGCAGCACAGATACGCAGTATTTT
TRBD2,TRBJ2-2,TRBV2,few,CASSESGRLRNTGELFF,TGTGCCAGCAGTGAATCCGGGAGGCTTAGGAACACCGGGGAGCTGTTTTTT
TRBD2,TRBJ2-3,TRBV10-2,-,CASRMTSGGPDTQYF,TGCGCCAGCAGAATGACTAGCGGGGGACCAGATACGCAGTATTTT
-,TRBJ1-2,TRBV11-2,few,CASSLGGLDYGYTF,TGTGCCAGCAGCTTAGGGGGGCTCGACTATGGCTACACCTTC
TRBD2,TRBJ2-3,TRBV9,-,CASSVSSGGSTDTQYF,TGTGCCAGCAGCGTATCGAGCGGGGGAAGCACAGATACGCAGTATTTT
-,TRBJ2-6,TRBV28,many,CASSLTLSGANVLTF,TGTGCCAGCAGTTTAACCCTCTCTGGGGCCAACGTCCTGACTTTC
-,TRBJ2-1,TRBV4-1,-,CASSQAGSRGDEQFF,TGCGCCAGCAGCCAAGCCGGGTCCCGAGGGGATGAGCAGTTCTTC
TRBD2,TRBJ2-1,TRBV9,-,CASSARGLAEYNEQFF,TGTGCCAGCAGCGCAAGGGGACTAGCTGAGTACAATGAGCAGTTCTTC
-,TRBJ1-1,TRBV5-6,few,CASSLRGTGAFF,TGTGCCAGCAGCTTGAGGGGAACCGGAGCTTTCTTT
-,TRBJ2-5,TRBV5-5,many,CASSFSPDRETQYF,TGTGCCAGCAGCTTTTCCCCAGACAGAGAGACCCAGTACTTC
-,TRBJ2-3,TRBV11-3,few,CASSLPLDGGTQYF,TGTGCCAGCAGCTTACCCCTAGATGGTGGTACGCAGTATTTT
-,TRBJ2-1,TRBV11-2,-,CASSQGMSEQFF,TGTGCCAGCAGTCAGGGGATGAGTGAGCAGTTCTTC
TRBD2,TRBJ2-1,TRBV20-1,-,CSARTSGGQFF,TGCAGTGCCAGAACTAGCGGGGGGCAGTTCTTC
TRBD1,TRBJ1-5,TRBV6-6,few,CASQGQGANQPQHF,TGTGCCAGCCAGGGACAGGGGGCGAATCAGCCCCAGCATTTT
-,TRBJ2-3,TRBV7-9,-,CASTQSDTQYF,TGTGCCAGCACCCAGTCGGATACGCAGTATTTT
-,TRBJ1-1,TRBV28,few,CASSFRGAWGTEAFF,TGTGCCAGCAGTTTTCGAGGAGCCTGGGGCACTGAAGCTTTCTTT
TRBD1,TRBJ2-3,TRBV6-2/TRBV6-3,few,CASRPQGAIADTQYF,TGTGCCAGCAGACCCCAGGGGGCGATCGCAGATACGCAGTATTTT
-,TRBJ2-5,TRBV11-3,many,CASSFRSDFGGETQYF,TGTGCCAGCAGCTTCCGGTCTGACTTCGGGGGAGAGACCCAGTACTTC
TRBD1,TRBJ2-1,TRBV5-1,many,CASVLSPGQVQGEQFF,TGCGCCAGCGTCCTCTCACCGGGACAGGTACAGGGTGAGCAGTTCTTC
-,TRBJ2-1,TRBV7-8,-,CASNYRESYNEQFF,TGTGCCAGCAACTACAGGGAGTCCTACAATGAGCAGTTCTTC
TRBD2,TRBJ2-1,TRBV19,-,CASSMVRGGYNEQFF,TGTGCCAGTAGTATGGTTCGGGGGGGCTACAATGAGCAGTTCTTC
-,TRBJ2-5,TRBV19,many,CASSISLETQYF,TGTGCCAGTAGTATCTCTTTAGAGACCCAGTACTTC
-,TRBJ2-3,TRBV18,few,CASSPPDLFGDTQYF,TGTGCCAGCTCACCTCCCGATCTCTTTGGGGATACGCAGTATTTT
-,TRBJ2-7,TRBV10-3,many,CAISETNYEQYF,TGTGCCATCAGTGAGACCAACTACGAGCAGTACTTC
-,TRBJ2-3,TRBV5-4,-,CASSLDGAGTDTQYF,TGTGCCAGCAGCTTGGACGGGGCAGGCACAGATACGCAGTATTTT
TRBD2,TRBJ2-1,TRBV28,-,CASSSGTSGNNEQFF,TGTGCCAGCAGTTCCGGGACTAGCGGGAACAATGAGCAGTTCTTC
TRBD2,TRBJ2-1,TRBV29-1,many,CSLLSGTSGINEQFF,TGCAGCTTGCTCTCCGGGACTAGCGGGATAAATGAGCAGTTCTTC
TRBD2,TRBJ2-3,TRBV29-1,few,CSVGGRVTDTQYF,TGCAGCGTTGGCGGGAGGGTCACAGATACGCAGTATTTT
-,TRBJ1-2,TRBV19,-,CASSIDHDRTANYGYTF,TGTGCCAGTAGTATAGATCACGACAGGACCGCTAACTATGGCTACACCTTC
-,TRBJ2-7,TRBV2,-,CASSEQGETYEQYF,TGTGCCAGCAGCGAGCAGGGCGAGACCTACGAGCAGTACTTC
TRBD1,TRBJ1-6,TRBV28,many,CASSPGQYNSPLHF,TGTGCCAGCAGCCCGGGACAGTATAATTCACCCCTCCACTTT
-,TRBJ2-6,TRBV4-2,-,CASSQPAGLSGANVLTF,TGTGCCAGCAGCCAACCGGCGGGGCTCTCTGGGGCCAACGTCCTGACTTTC
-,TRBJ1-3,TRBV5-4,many,CASSLDRGNTIYF,TGTGCCAGCAGCTTGGACAGGGGAAACACCATATATTTT
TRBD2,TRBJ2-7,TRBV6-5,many,CASSYERGGSYEQYF,TGTGCCAGCAGTTACGAGCGGGGGGGCTCCTACGAGCAGTACTTC
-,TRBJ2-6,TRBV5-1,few,CASRMDPGANVLTF,TGCGCCAGCAGGATGGATCCCGGGGCCAACGTCCTGACTTTC
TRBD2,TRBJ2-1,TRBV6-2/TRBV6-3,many,CASSYSSGSIYEQFF,TGTGCCAGCAGTTATTCTAGCGGGAGTATCTATGAGCAGTTCTTC
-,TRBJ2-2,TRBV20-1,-,CSARAGQNTGELFF,TGCAGTGCTAGAGCGGGGCAGAACACCGGGGAGCTGTTTTTT
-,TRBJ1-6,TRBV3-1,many,CASSQWQGNSPLHF,TGTGCCAGCAGCCAATGGCAGGGGAATTCACCCCTCCACTTT
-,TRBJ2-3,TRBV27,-,CASSSLEIDTQYF,TGTGCCAGCAGTTCCCTAGAGATAGATACGCAGTATTTT
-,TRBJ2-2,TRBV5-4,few,CASSLRPRDPDGELFF,TGTGCCAGCAGCTTACGTCCCCGGGACCCAGACGGGGAGCTGTTTTTT
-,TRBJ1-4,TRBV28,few,CASSFRRTTNEKLFF,TGTGCCAGCAGTTTTCGACGGACAACTAATGAAAAACTGTTTTTT